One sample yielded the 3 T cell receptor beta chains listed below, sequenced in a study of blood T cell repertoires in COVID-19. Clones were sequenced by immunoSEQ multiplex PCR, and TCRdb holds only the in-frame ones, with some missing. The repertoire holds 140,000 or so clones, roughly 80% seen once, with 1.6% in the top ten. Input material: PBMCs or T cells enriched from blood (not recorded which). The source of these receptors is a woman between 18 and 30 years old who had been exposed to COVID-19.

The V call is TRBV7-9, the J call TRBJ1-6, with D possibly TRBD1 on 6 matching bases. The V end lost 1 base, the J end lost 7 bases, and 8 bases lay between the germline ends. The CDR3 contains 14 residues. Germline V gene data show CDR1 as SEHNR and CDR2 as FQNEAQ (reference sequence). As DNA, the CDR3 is TGTGCCAGCAGCTTAGGAACAGGGAATTCACCCCTCCACTTT. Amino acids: CASSLGTGNSPLHF.

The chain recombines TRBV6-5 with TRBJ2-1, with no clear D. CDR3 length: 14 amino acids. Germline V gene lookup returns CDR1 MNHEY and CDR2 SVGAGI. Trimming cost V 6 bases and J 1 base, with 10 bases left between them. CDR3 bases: TGTGCCAGCAGCCTAGATCAGTCCTACAATGAGCAGTTCTTC. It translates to CASSLDQSYNEQFF.

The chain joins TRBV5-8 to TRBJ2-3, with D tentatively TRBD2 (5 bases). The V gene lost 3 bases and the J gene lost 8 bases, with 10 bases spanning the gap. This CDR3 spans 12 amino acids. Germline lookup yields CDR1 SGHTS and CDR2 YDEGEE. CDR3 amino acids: CASSSASLTQYF. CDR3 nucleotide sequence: TGTGCCAGCAGCTCGGCTAGCCTTACGCAGTATTTT. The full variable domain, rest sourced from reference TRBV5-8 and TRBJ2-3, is EAGVTQSPTHLIKTRGQQATLRCSPISGHTSVYWYQQALGLGLQFLLWYDEGEERNRGNFPPRFSGRQFPNYSSELNVNALELEDSALYLCASSSASLTQYFGPGTRLTVL.